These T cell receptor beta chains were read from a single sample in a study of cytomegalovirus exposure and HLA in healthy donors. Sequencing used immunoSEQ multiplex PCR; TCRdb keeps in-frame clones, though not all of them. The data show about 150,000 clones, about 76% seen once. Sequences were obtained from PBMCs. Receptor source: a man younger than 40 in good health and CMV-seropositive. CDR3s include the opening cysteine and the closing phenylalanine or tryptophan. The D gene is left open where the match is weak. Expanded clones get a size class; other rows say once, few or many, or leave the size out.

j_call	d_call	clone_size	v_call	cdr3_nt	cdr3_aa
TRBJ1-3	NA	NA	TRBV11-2	TGTGCCAGCAGCTTAGGAGCTGGAGCGGACGGAAACACCATATATTTT	CASSLGAGADGNTIYF
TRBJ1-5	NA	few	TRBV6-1	TGTGCCAGCAGTGAATCGGGGGTTCAGCCCCAGCATTTT	CASSESGVQPQHF
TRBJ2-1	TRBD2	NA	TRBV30	TGTGCCTGGATAGCGGGAGTTGAGCAGTTCTTC	CAWIAGVEQFF
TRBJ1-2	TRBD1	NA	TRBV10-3	TGTGCCATCAGTGTGGAGGGGGCGCGAAACTATGGCTACACCTTC	CAISVEGARNYGYTF
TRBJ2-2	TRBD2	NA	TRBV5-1	TGCGCCAGCAGCTTGATCGCGGGGGTAAATACGAACACCGGGGAGCTGTTTTTT	CASSLIAGVNTNTGELFF
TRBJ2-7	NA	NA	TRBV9	TGTGCCAGCAGCGTTAGTCAGGTTTCTTTCTACGAGCAGTACTTC	CASSVSQVSFYEQYF
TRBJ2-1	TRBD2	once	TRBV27	TGTGCCAGCAGTCACTCCTCTCAGGCGGGAGGGCTAGGAAGAGTCTTC	CASSHSSQAGGLGRVF
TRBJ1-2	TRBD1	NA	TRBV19	TGTGCCAGTAGTACCAACGGACAGGGCCATGGACCCTACTATGGCTACACCTTC	CASSTNGQGHGPYYGYTF
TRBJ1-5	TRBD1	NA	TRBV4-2	TGTGCCAGCAGCCAAGGGGACAGTCAGAACAATCAGCCCCAGCATTTT	CASSQGDSQNNQPQHF
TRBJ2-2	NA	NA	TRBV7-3	TGTGCCAGCAGCTTACTGGACACACCGAACACCGGGGAGCTGTTTTTT	CASSLLDTPNTGELFF
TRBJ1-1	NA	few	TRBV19	TGTGCCAGTAGTACACAGGGAGGGACTGAAGCTTTCTTT	CASSTQGGTEAFF
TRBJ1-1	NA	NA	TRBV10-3	TGTGCCATCAGTGAGTCGCTGGGGCCCACTGAAGCTTTCTTT	CAISESLGPTEAFF
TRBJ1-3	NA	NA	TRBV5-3	TGTGCCAGAAGCTTCCCACAGAGCCGCGCTGGAAACACCATATATTTT	CARSFPQSRAGNTIYF
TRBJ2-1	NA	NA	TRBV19	TGTGCCAGTACAGGTCTACAGGGCCCTTCCAATGAGCAGTTCTTC	CASTGLQGPSNEQFF
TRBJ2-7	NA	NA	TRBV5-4	TGTGCCAGCAGTAGAAGGACAGAGGGGGAGCAGTACTTC	CASSRRTEGEQYF
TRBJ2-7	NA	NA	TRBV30	TGTGCCTGGAGTCAGGGGAACGAGCAGTACTTC	CAWSQGNEQYF
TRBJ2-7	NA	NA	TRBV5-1	TGCGCCAGCAGCTTGGGGCACGACTCCTACGAGCAGTACTTC	CASSLGHDSYEQYF
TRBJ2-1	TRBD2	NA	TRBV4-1	TGCGCCAGCAGCCGCCCGACTAGCGGGAGACTATCCACGGATGAGCAGTTCTTC	CASSRPTSGRLSTDEQFF
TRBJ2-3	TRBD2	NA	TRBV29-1	TGCAGCGTCCTGACTAGCGGGGGGTATACAGATACGCAGTATTTT	CSVLTSGGYTDTQYF
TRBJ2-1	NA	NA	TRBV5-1	TGCGCCAGCAGCTTGGTCGGGGGATTTGAGCAGTTCTTC	CASSLVGGFEQFF
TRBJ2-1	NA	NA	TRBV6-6	TGTGCCAGCAGTTACGGGCAGGGCCGATCCTACAATGAGCAGTTCTTC	CASSYGQGRSYNEQFF
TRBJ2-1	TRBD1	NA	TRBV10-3	TGTGCCATTGGGACAGGCGCCTGGGAGCAGTTCTTC	CAIGTGAWEQFF
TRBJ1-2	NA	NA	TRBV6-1	TGTGCCAGCAGTGAGGCGACATATGGCTACACCTTC	CASSEATYGYTF
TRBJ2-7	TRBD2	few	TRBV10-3	TGTGCCATCAGGGGGGGGACGGATCGATACGAGCAGTACTTC	CAIRGGTDRYEQYF
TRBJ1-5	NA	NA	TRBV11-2	TGTGCCAGCAGCGCGCACTTCAATCAGCCCCAGCATTTT	CASSAHFNQPQHF
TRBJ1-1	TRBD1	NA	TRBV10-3	TGTGCCATCAGTGATCCCTATCGGACAGGGCTCAGCACTGAAGCTTTCTTT	CAISDPYRTGLSTEAFF
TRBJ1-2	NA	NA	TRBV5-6	TGTGCCAGCAGCTTGTGGGGCGCGATCCATGGCTACACCTTC	CASSLWGAIHGYTF